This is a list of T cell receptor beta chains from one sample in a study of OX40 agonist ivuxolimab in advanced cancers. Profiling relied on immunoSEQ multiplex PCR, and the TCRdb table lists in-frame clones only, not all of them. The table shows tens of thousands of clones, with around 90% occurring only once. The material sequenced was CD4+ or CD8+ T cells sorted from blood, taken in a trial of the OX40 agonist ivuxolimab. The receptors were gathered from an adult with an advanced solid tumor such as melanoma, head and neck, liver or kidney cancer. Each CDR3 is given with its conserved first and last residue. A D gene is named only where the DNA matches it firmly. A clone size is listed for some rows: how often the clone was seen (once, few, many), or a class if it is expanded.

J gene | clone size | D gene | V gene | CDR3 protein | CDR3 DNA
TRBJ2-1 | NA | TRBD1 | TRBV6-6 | CASSRGTGNNEQFF | TGTGCCAGCAGCCGAGGGACAGGGAACAATGAGCAGTTCTTC
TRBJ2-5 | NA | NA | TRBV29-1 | CSVEGVQETQYF | TGCAGCGTTGAAGGCGTTCAAGAGACCCAGTACTTC
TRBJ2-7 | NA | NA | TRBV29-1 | CSVEMAYEQYF | TGCAGCGTTGAAATGGCATACGAGCAGTACTTC
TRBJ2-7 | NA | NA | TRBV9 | CASSVAPTGYEQYF | TGTGCCAGCAGCGTAGCCCCCACGGGCTACGAGCAGTACTTC
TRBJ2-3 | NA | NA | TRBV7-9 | CASSLAVDTQYF | TGTGCCAGCAGCTTAGCGGTAGATACGCAGTATTTT
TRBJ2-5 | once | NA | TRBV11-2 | CASSLSPALEETQYF | TGTGCCAGCAGCTTATCCCCGGCTCTAGAAGAGACCCAGTACTTC
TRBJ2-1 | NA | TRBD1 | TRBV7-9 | CASSPGQLVVSYNEQFF | TGTGCCAGCAGCCCGGGACAGCTCGTAGTCTCCTACAATGAGCAGTTCTTC
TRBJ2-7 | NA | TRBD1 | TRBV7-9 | CASSPTGMVYEQYF | TGTGCCAGCAGCCCGACAGGGATGGTGTACGAGCAGTACTTC
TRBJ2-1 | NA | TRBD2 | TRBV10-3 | CAIRGGRDNEQFF | TGTGCCATCAGGGGAGGGCGGGACAATGAGCAGTTCTTC
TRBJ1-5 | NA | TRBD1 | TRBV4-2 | CASSQEGQGINQPQHF | TGTGCCAGCAGCCAAGAGGGACAGGGTATCAATCAGCCCCAGCATTTT
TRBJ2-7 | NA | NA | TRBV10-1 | CASSESAISYEQYF | TGCGCCAGCAGTGAGTCGGCTATTTCCTACGAGCAGTACTTC
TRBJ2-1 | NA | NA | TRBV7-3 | CASSSGTDNNEQFF | TGTGCCAGCAGTTCCGGGACTGATAACAATGAGCAGTTCTTC
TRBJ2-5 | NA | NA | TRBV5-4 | CASSLDRDTETQYF | TGTGCCAGCAGCTTGGACAGGGATACAGAGACCCAGTACTTC
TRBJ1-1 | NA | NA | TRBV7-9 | CASSLALRTEAFF | TGTGCCAGCAGCTTGGCACTGCGGACTGAAGCTTTCTTT
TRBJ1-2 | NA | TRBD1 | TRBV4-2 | CASSQDGVRGRDYGYTF | TGTGCCAGCAGCCAAGATGGTGTAAGGGGGCGCGACTATGGCTACACCTTC
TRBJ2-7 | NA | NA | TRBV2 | CASSESAGGFYEQYF | TGTGCCAGCAGTGAATCGGCAGGGGGGTTCTACGAGCAGTACTTC
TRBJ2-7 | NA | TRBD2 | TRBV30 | CAWSAGGGPAEQYF | TGTGCCTGGAGTGCGGGGGGAGGGCCGGCCGAGCAGTACTTC
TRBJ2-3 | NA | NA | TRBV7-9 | CASSLGSTDTQYF | TGTGCCAGCAGCTTAGGGAGCACAGATACGCAGTATTTT
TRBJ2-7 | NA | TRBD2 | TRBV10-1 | CASSDSGGIGAEKREQYF | TGCGCCAGCAGTGACTCCGGGGGGATAGGAGCGGAGAAGCGCGAGCAGTACTTC
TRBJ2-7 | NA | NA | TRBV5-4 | CASSLRQDPYEQYF | TGTGCCAGCAGCTTAAGACAGGACCCCTACGAGCAGTACTTC
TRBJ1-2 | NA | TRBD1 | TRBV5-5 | CASSPGTGVGGYTF | TGTGCCAGCAGTCCCGGGACAGGCGTCGGTGGCTACACCTTC
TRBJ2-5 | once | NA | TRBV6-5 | CASTHPSIPQYF | TGTGCCAGCACCCATCCGTCCATTCCCCAGTACTTC
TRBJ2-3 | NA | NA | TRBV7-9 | CASSLGPGRQTSTDTQYF | TGTGCCAGCAGCCTAGGACCAGGAAGGCAGACTAGCACAGATACGCAGTATTTT
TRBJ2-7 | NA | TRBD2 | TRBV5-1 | CASSTGLDYEQYF | TGCGCCAGCAGCACAGGACTAGACTACGAGCAGTACTTC
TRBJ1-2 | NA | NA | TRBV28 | CASSLRTINYGYTF | TGTGCCAGCAGTTTACGGACCATAAACTATGGCTACACCTTC
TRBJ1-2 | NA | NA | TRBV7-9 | CASSSGGSNYGYTF | TGTGCCAGCAGCTCGGGGGGGAGTAACTATGGCTACACCTTC
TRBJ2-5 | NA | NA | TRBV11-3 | CASSLTIGNQETQYF | TGTGCCAGCAGCTTAACTATCGGTAATCAAGAGACCCAGTACTTC
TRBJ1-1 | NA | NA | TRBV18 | CASTTTDSRNTEAFF | TGTGCCAGCACAACCACGGACAGCAGAAACACTGAAGCTTTCTTT
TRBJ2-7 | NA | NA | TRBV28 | CASSPPISRVSF | TGTGCCAGCAGTCCTCCCATCTCGCGGGTCTCCTTC
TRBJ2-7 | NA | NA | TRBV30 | CAWSVRREEQYF | TGTGCCTGGAGTGTACGTAGGGAGGAGCAGTACTTC
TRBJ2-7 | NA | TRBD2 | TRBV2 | CASSYTRGLPYEQYF | TGTGCCAGCAGTTACACCCGGGGACTACCCTACGAGCAGTACTTC
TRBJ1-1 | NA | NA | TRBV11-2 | CASSLRRTLEAFF | TGTGCCAGCAGCTTAAGACGGACCCTCGAAGCTTTCTTT
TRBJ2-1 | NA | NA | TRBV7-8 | CASSPKVGATYNEQFF | TGTGCCAGCAGCCCAAAGGTTGGAGCGACCTACAATGAGCAGTTCTTC
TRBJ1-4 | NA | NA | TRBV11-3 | CASSRASPNEKLFF | TGTGCCAGCAGTCGGGCCTCACCTAATGAAAAACTGTTTTTT
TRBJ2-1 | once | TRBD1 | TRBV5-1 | CASSMGVTGGGNEQFF | TGCGCCAGCAGCATGGGGGTGACAGGGGGCGGCAATGAGCAGTTCTTC
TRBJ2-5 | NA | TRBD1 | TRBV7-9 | CASSLNWDRGPETQYF | TGTGCCAGCAGCTTAAATTGGGACAGGGGCCCGGAGACCCAGTACTTC
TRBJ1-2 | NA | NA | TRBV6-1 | CASRDRATNYGYTF | TGTGCCAGCAGGGACAGAGCTACTAACTATGGCTACACCTTC
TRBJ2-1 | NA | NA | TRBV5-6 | CASSFRNTYNEQFF | TGTGCCAGCAGCTTTAGAAACACATACAATGAGCAGTTCTTC
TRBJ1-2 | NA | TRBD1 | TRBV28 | CASSGDRELYGYTF | TGTGCCAGCAGCGGGGACAGGGAACTCTATGGCTACACCTTC
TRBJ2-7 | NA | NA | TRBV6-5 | CASSYSSVGGHYEQYF | TGTGCCAGCAGTTACTCGAGTGTGGGGGGGCACTACGAGCAGTACTTC
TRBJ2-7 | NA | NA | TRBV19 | CASSQDPATYEQYF | TGTGCCAGTAGTCAAGACCCAGCCACCTACGAGCAGTACTTC
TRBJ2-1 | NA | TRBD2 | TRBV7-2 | CASSKGGLAGWSREQFF | TGTGCCAGCAGCAAAGGGGGACTAGCGGGATGGTCGAGGGAGCAGTTCTTC
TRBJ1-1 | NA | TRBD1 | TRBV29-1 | CSADRGVNTEAFF | TGCAGCGCCGACAGGGGTGTTAACACTGAAGCTTTCTTT
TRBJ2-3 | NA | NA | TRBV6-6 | CASSWMDTQYF | TGTGCCAGCAGTTGGATGGATACGCAGTATTTT
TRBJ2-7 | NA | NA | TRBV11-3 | CASSLGSDFIYEQYF | TGTGCCAGCAGCTTAGGCTCCGACTTTATCTACGAGCAGTACTTC